This T cell receptor beta chain derives from a study of cytomegalovirus exposure and HLA in healthy donors. Study conclusions and caveats: Most subjects had HLA-A and HLA-B alleles reportedly predicted accurately by TCR beta sequences.

In the case of this clone: Its target is not known. The germline gene is not matched at one end of the junction; a read error may be the cause.

From germline, CDR1 is SSHAT and CDR2 FNYEAQ (reference sequence). The CDR3 runs 15 residues. PCR amplification relied on 60 Vbeta primers (plus 13 Jbeta primers). Assay: immunoSEQ multiplex PCR; the TCRdb copy retains only in-frame clones and omits some. Here the sample spans more than 120,000 clones, about 80% being singletons. The sample was PBMCs. The sequence derives from a woman aged 40 to 50 in good health and CMV-seropositive. The V call is TRBV7-7, the J call TRBJ2-5, with D possibly TRBD2 on 5 matching bases. The better agreement between TRBJ2-7 and the DNA end casts doubt on the J call. CDR3 amino acids: CASSRGPAGTYEQYF. The CDR3 DNA reads as TGTGCTAGCAGCCGTGGCCCGGCGGGTACCTACGAGCAGTACTTC.